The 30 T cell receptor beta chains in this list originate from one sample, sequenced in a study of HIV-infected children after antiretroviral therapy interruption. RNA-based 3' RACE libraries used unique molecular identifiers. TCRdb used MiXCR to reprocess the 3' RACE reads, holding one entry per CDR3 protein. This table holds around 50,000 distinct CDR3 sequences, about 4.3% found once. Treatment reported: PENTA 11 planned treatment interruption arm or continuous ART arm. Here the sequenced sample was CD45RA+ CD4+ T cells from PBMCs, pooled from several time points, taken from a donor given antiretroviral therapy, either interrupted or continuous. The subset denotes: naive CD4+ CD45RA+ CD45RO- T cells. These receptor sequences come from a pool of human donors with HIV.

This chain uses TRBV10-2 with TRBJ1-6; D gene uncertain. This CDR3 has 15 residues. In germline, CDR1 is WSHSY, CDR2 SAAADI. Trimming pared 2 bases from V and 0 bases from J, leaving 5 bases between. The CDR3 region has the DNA TGCGCCAGCAGTGAGGGGAGCTCCTATAATTCACCCCTCCACTTT. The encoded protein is CASSEGSSYNSPLHF.

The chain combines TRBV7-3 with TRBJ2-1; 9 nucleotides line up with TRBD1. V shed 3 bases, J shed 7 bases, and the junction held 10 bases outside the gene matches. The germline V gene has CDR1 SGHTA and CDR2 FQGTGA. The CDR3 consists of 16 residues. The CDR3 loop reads CASSLGTGTGLNEQFF. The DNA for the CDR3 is TGTGCCAGCAGCTTGGGCACCGGGACAGGGTTAAATGAGCAGTTCTTC.

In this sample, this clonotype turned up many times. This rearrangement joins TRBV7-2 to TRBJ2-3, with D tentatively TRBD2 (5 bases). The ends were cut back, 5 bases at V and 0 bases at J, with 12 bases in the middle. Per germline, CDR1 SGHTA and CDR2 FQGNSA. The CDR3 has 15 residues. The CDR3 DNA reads TGTGCCAGCAGCGTTGTGGAGGCTAGCACAGATACGCAGTATTTT. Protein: CASSVVEASTDTQYF.

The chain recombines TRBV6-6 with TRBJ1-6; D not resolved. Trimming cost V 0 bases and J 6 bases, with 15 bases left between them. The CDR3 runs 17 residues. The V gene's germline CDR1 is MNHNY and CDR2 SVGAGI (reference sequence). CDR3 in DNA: TGTGCCAGCAGTTACTCCTCCTCGGCTGGGTTTAATTCACCCCTCCACTTT. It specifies CASSYSSSAGFNSPLHF.

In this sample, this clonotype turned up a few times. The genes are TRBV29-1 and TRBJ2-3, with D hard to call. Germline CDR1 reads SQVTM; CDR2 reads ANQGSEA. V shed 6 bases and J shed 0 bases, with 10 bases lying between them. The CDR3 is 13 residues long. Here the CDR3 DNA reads TGCAGCGTCCATCCCCCTAGCACAGATACGCAGTATTTT. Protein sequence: CSVHPPSTDTQYF.

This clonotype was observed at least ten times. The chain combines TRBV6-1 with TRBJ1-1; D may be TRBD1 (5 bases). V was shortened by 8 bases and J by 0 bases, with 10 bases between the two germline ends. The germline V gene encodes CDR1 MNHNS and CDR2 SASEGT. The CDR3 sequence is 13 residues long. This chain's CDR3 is CASGRGLNTEAFF. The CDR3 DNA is TGTGCCAGCGGTCGGGGGTTGAACACTGAAGCTTTCTTT.

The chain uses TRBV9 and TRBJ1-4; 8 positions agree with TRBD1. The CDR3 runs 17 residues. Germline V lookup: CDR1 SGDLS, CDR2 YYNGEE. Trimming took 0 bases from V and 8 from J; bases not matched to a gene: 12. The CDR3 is CASSVGRTGQLGEKLFF. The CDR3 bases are TGTGCCAGCAGCGTAGGGAGGACAGGGCAGCTTGGCGAAAAACTGTTTTTT. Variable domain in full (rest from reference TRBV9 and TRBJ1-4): DSGVTQTPKHLITATGQRVTLRCSPRSGDLSVYWYQQSLDQGLQFLIQYYNGEERAKGNILERFSAQQFPDLHSELNLSSLELGDSALYFCASSVGRTGQLGEKLFFGSGTQLSVL.

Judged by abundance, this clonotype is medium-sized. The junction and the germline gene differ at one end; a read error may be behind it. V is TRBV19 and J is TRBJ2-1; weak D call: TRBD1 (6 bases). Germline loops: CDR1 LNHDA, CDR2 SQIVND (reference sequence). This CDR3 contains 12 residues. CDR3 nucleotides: TGTGCCAGCAGTATACAGGGTGCTGAGCAGTTCTTC. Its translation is CASSIQGAEQFF. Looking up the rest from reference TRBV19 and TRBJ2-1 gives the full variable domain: DGGITQSPKYLFRKEGQNVTLSCEQNLNHDAMYWYRQDPGQGLRLIYYSQIVNDFQKGDIAEGYSVSREKKESFPLTVTSAQKNPTAFYLCASSIQGAEQFFGPGTRLTVL.

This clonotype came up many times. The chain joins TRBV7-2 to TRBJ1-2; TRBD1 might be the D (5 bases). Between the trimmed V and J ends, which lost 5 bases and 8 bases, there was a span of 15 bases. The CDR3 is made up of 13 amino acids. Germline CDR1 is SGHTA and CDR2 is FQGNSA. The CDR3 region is CASSPGTQRGYTF. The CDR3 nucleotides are TGTGCCAGCAGCCCCGGGACGCAGAGAGGCTACACCTTC.

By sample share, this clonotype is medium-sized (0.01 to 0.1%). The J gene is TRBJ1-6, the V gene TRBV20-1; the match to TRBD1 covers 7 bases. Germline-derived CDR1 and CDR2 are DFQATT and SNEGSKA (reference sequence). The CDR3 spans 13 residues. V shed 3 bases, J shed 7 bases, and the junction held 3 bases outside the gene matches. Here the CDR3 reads CSASGTANSPLHF. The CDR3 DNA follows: TGCAGTGCTAGTGGGACAGCGAATTCACCCCTCCACTTT.

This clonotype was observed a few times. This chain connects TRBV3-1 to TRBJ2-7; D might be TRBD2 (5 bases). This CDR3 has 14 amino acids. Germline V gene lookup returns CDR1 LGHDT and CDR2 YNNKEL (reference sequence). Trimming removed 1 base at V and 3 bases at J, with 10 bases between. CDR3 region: CASSQVGSDYEQYF. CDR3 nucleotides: TGTGCCAGCAGCCAAGTAGGGAGTGACTACGAGCAGTACTTC.

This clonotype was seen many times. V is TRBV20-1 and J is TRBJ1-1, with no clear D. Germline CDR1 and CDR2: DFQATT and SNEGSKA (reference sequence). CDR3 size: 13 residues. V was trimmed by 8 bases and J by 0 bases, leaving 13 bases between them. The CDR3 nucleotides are TGCAGTTATTCCCCGTTGGTGAACACTGAAGCTTTCTTT. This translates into CSYSPLVNTEAFF.

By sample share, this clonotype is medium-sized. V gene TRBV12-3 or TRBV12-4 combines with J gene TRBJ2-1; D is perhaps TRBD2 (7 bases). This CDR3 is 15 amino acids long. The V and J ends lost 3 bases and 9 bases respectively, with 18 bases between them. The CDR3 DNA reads TGTGCCAGCAGTTTCCGGGGGGCCGGGACTGGTGAGCAGTTCTTC. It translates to CASSFRGAGTGEQFF.

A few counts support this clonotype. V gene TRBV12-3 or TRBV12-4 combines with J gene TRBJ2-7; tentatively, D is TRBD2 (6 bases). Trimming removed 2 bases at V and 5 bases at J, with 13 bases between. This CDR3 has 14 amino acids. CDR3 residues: CASSLSREVDEQYF. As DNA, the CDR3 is TGTGCCAGCAGTTTATCCAGGGAGGTTGACGAGCAGTACTTC.

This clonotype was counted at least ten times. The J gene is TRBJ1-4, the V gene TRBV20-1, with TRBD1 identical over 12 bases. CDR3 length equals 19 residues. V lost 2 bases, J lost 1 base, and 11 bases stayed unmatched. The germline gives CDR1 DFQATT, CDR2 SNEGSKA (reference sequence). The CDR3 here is CSARPKPGQGAQTNEKLFF. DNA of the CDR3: TGCAGTGCTAGACCTAAACCGGGACAGGGGGCGCAAACTAATGAAAAACTGTTTTTT.

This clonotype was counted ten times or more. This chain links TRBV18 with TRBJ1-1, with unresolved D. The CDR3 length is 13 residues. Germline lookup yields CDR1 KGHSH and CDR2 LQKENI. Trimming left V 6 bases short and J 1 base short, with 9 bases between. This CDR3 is CASSLNRNTEAFF. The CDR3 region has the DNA TGTGCCAGCTCCCTCAATAGGAACACTGAAGCTTTCTTT.

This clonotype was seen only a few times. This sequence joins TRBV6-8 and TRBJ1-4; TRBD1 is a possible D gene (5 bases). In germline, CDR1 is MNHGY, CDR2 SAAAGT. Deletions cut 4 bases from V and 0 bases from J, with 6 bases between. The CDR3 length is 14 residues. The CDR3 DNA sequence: TGTGCCAGCAGTTCGACAGCAACTAATGAAAAACTGTTTTTT. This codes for CASSSTATNEKLFF.

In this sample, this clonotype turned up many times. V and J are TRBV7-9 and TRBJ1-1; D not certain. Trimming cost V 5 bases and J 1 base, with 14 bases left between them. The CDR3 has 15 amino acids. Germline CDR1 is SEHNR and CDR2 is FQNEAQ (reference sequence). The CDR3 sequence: CASSLLRSENTEAFF. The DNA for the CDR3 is TGTGCCAGCAGCCTGCTCCGGTCGGAGAACACTGAAGCTTTCTTT.

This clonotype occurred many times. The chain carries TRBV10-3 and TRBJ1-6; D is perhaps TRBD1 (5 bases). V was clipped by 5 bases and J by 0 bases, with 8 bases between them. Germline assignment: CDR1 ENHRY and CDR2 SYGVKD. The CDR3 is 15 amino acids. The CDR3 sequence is CAISWGSSYNSPLHF. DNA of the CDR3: TGTGCCATCAGTTGGGGGAGCTCCTATAATTCACCCCTCCACTTT.

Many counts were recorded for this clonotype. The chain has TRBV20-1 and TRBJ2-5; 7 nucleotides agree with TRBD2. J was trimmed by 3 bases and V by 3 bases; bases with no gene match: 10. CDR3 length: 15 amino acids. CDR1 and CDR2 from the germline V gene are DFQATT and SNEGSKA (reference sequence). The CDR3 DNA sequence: TGCAGTGCTAGGGGTTCCCGGGGGGAAGAAGAGACCCAGTACTTC. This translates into CSARGSRGEEETQYF.

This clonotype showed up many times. The DNA for the CDR3 is TGCAGTGCTAGAGATACCAAGACAGGCTCCTCCTACGAGCAGTACTTC. Translating it yields CSARDTKTGSSYEQYF. The genes are TRBV20-1 and TRBJ2-7; D is possibly TRBD1 (6 bases). Germline lookup yields CDR1 DFQATT and CDR2 SNEGSKA (reference sequence). The CDR3 spans 16 residues. Trimming left V 0 bases short and J 0 bases short, with 15 bases between.

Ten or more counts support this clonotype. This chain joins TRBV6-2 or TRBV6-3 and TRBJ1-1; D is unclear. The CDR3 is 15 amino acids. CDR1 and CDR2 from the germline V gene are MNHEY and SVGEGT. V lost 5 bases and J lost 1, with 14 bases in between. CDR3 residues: CASSPLRAANTEAFF. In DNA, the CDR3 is TGTGCCAGCAGTCCCCTGAGGGCGGCGAACACTGAAGCTTTCTTT.

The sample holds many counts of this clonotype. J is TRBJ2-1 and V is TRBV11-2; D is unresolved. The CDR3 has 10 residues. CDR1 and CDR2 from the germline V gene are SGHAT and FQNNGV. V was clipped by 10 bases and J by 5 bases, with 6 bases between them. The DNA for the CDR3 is TGTGCCATCAAAGACAATGAGCAGTTCTTC. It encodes CAIKDNEQFF.

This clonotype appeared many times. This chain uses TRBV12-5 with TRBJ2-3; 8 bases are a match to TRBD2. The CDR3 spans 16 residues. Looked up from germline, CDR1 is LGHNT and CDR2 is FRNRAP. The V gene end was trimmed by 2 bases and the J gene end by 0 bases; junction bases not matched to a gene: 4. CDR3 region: CASGLSLAASTDTQYF. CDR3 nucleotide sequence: TGTGCTAGTGGTTTGTCACTAGCGGCTAGCACAGATACGCAGTATTTT.

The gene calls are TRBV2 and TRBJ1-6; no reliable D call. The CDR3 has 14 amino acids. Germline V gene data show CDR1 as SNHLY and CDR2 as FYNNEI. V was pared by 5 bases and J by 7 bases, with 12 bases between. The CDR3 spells CASSREGGNSPLHF. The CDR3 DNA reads TGTGCCAGCAGTCGGGAGGGAGGGAATTCACCCCTCCACTTT. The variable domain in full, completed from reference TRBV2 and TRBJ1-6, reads EPEVTQTPSHQVTQMGQEVILRCVPISNHLYFYWYRQILGQKVEFLVSFYNNEISEKSEIFDDQFSVERPDGSNFTLKIRSTKLEDSAMYFCASSREGGNSPLHFGNGTRLTVT.

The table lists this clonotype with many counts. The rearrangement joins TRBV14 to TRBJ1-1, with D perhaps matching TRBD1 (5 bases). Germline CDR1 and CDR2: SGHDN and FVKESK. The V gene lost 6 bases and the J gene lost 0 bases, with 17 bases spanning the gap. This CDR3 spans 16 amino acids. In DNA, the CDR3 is TGTGCCAGCAGTCTTTTTGACAGTCGCATGAACACTGAAGCTTTCTTT. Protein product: CASSLFDSRMNTEAFF.

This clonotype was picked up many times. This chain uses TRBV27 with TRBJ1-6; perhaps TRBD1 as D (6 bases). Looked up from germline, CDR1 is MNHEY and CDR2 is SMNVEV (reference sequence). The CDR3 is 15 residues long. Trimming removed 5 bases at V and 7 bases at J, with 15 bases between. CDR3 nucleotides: TGTGCCAGCAGTGGACTGGGGGGGCCGAATTCACCCCTCCACTTT. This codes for CASSGLGGPNSPLHF.

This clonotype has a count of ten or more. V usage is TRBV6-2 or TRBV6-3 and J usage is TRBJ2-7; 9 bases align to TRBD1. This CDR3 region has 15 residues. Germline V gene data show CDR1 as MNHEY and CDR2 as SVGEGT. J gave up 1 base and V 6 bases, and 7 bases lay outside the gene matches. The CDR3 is CASRLTGTGSYEQYF. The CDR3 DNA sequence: TGTGCCAGCAGACTAACCGGGACAGGGTCCTACGAGCAGTACTTC.

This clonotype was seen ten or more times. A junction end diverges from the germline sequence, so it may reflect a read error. CDR3 bases: TGTGCCAGCAGTGAACCGTTGACGGGGGCCGGAGAGCTGTTTTTT. This codes for CASSEPLTGAGELFF. The chain recombines TRBV6-1 with TRBJ2-2; D tentatively fits TRBD1 or TRBD2 (6 bases each). CDR1 MNHNS and CDR2 SASEGT come from the germline V gene. The CDR3 totals 15 residues.

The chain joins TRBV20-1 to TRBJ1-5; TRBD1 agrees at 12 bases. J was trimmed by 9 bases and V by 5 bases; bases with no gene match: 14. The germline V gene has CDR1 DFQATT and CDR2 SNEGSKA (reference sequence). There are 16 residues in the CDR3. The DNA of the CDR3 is TGCAGTGCTCCCGGGACAGGGGGCGTCGGGTCTGGGCCCCAGCATTTT. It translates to CSAPGTGGVGSGPQHF.